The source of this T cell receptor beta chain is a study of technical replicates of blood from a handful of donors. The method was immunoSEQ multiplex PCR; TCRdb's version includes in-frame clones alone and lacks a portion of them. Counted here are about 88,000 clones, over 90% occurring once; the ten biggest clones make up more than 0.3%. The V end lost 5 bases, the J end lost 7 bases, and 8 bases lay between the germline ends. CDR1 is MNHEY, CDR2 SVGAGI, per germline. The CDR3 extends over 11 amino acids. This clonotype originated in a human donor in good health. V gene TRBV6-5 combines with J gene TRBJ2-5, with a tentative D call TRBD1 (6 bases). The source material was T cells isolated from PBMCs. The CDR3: CASSLGGTQYF. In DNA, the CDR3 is TGTGCCAGCAGTCTAGGGGGGACCCAGTACTTC.